These 2 T cell receptor beta chains share one sample of origin, sequenced in a study of response to subunit inactivated influenza vaccine. TCRdb re-called the RT-PCR reads with MiXCR, one entry per CDR3 protein. The data show about 520,000 distinct CDR3 sequences, with about 7.2% seen just once and over 10% held by the top ten. Specimen: PBMCs from blood, collected around 2 years after vaccination. These receptors were taken from a man between 50 and 69 years old who received an inactivated influenza vaccine.

This sequence joins TRBV11-2 and TRBJ2-1; 7 bases match TRBD2. Germline V gene lookup returns CDR1 SGHAT and CDR2 FQNNGV. J lost 3 bases, V lost 5 bases, and 7 bases had no gene match. The CDR3 length is 15 residues. CDR3 DNA: TGTGCCAGCAGCATGGGCGGCGGGGGCTACAATGAGCAGTTCTTC. Its translation is CASSMGGGGYNEQFF.

The V gene is TRBV9, the J gene TRBJ2-1, with D perhaps matching TRBD1 (6 bases). The CDR3 has 17 amino acids. The germline V gene has CDR1 SGDLS and CDR2 YYNGEE. V dropped 0 bases and J dropped 7 bases, with 20 bases sitting between them. CDR3 amino acids: CASSVEGPGRGNNEQFF. For the CDR3, the DNA is TGTGCCAGCAGCGTAGAAGGGCCGGGCAGGGGTAATAATGAGCAGTTCTTC.